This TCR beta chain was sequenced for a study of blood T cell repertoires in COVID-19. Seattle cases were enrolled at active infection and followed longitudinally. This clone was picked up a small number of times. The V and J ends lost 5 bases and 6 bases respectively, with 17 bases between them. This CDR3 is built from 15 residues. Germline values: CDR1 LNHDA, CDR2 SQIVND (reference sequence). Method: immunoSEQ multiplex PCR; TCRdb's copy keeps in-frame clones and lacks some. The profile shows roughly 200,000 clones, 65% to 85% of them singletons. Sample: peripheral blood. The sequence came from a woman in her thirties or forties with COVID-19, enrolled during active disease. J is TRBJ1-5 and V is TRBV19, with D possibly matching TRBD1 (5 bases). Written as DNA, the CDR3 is TGTGCCAGTAGTCTGGGGCGCAAGGCCACTCAGCCCCAGCATTTT. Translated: CASSLGRKATQPQHF.